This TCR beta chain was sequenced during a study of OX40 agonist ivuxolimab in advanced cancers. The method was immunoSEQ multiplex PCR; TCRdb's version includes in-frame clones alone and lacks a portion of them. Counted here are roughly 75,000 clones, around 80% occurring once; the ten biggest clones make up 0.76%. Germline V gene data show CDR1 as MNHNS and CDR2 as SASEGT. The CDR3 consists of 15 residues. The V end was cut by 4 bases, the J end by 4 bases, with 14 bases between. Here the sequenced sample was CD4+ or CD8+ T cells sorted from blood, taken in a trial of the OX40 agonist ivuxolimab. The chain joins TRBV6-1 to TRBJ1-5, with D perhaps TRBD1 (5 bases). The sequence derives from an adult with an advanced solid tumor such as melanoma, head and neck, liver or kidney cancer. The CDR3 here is CASSAGRGPNQPQHF. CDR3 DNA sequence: TGTGCCAGCAGTGCCGGCCGGGGCCCGAATCAGCCCCAGCATTTT.